The 30 T cell receptor beta chains in this list originate from one sample, sequenced in a study of CD8 T cells in ankylosing spondylitis. Study observations and caveats: For ankylosing spondylitis blood, a TCR beta motif of several highly homologous variants appeared characteristic.

The antigens these receptors bind are not known. MiXCR was run by TCRdb on the 5' RACE reads, yielding one entry per CDR3 protein. The sample consists of 700,000 to 1,000,000 distinct CDR3 sequences, roughly 10% of them appearing once. The sequencing input was blood, either unsorted or a sorted T cell fraction (not recorded which). The source of these receptors is a male donor with ankylosing spondylitis.

The chain has TRBV6-1 and TRBJ2-3; no clear D gene. V was trimmed by 6 bases and J by 0 bases, leaving 10 bases between them. The CDR3 length is 14 residues. CDR1 and CDR2 from the germline V gene are MNHNS and SASEGT. CDR3 in amino acids: CASRTGPSTDTQYF. The CDR3 DNA reads TGTGCCAGCAGGACCGGGCCGAGCACAGATACGCAGTATTTT.

The CDR3 region is CAISEGGGENEQFF. In nucleotides, the CDR3 is TGTGCCATCAGTGAGGGAGGGGGGGAGAATGAGCAGTTCTTC. The rearrangement uses TRBV10-3 and TRBJ2-1, with D maybe TRBD2 (7 bases). Looked up from germline, CDR1 is ENHRY and CDR2 is SYGVKD. The V end lost 2 bases, the J end lost 7 bases, and 12 bases lay between the germline ends. The CDR3 has 14 residues.

The rearrangement links TRBV20-1 to TRBJ1-5; 9 nucleotides agree with TRBD1. J gave up 5 bases and V 5 bases, and 7 bases lay outside the gene matches. CDR1 DFQATT and CDR2 SNEGSKA come from the germline V gene (reference sequence). CDR3 length equals 14 residues. The DNA for the CDR3 is TGCAGTGCTCCCACGGACAGGGGCGATCAGCCCCAGCATTTT. It translates to CSAPTDRGDQPQHF.

The genes are TRBV6-5 and TRBJ2-2; D gene ambiguous. The V end was cut by 2 bases, the J end by 7 bases, with 11 bases between. CDR3 length: 14 amino acids. Looked up from germline, CDR1 is MNHEY and CDR2 is SVGAGI. The CDR3 loop reads CASSYNPRSGELFF. Here the CDR3 DNA reads TGTGCCAGCAGTTACAATCCCCGGAGCGGGGAGCTGTTTTTT.

V gene TRBV20-1 combines with J gene TRBJ2-2; D gene unclear. Germline V gene lookup returns CDR1 DFQATT and CDR2 SNEGSKA (reference sequence). V was shortened by 0 bases and J by 6 bases, with 11 bases between the two germline ends. CDR3 size: 14 residues. CDR3 nucleotide sequence: TGCAGTGCTAGAGAGAGTCGAGGACCCGGGGAGCTGTTTTTT. Translation: CSARESRGPGELFF.

This clonotype was seen more than once but under ten times. The chain uses TRBV20-1 and TRBJ1-1, with D perhaps matching TRBD1 (6 bases). V was clipped by 6 bases and J by 4 bases, with 18 bases between them. From germline, CDR1 is DFQATT and CDR2 SNEGSKA (reference sequence). This CDR3 region has 14 residues. CDR3 protein: CSAKTPGGITEAFF. The CDR3 DNA follows: TGCAGTGCAAAAACCCCGGGGGGCATCACTGAAGCTTTCTTT.

This clonotype has a count of ten or more. The V call is TRBV20-1, the J call TRBJ2-5, with a possible D match to TRBD1 (6 bases). Trimming cost V 6 bases and J 4 bases, with 12 bases left between them. The CDR3 is 12 amino acids. Germline V gene sequence: CDR1 DFQATT, CDR2 SNEGSKA (reference sequence). The CDR3: CSADNRAETQYF. Written as DNA, the CDR3 is TGCAGTGCAGATAACAGGGCAGAGACCCAGTACTTC.

The rearrangement joins TRBV6-2 or TRBV6-3 to TRBJ2-3; 7 nucleotides agree with TRBD2. The CDR3 is 15 amino acids. CDR1 and CDR2 (germline): MNHEY, SVGEGT. Trimming at V came to 1 base and at J to 2 bases, leaving 3 bases not matched to a gene. The CDR3 DNA is TGTGCCAGCAGTTACTGGGACTACCTCACAGATACGCAGTATTTT. This encodes CASSYWDYLTDTQYF.

The table lists this clonotype with a few counts. The rearrangement uses TRBV19 and TRBJ2-2; D gene unclear. V was shortened by 7 bases and J by 4 bases, with 16 bases between the two germline ends. The V gene's germline CDR1 is LNHDA and CDR2 SQIVND (reference sequence). The CDR3 runs 15 residues. CDR3 nucleotide sequence: TGTGCCAGTAAGGTTAGCTCTTCGGGCACCGGGGAGCTGTTTTTT. This gives the protein CASKVSSSGTGELFF.

The table lists this clonotype with many counts. The V and J genes are TRBV12-3 or TRBV12-4 and TRBJ1-2; 7 bases fit TRBD1. The V segment lost 5 bases and the J segment 2 bases; nucleotides outside the gene matches: 5. The CDR3 has 14 residues. CDR3 amino acids: CASSLRDSNYGYTF. DNA for the CDR3: TGTGCCAGCAGTCTCCGGGACAGCAACTATGGCTACACCTTC.

This chain joins TRBV18 and TRBJ2-1; possibly TRBD1 for D (6 bases). Deletions cut 5 bases from V and 0 bases from J, with 11 bases between. The CDR3 is 15 amino acids. Germline lookup yields CDR1 KGHSH and CDR2 LQKENI. The CDR3 DNA reads as TGTGCCAGCTCATCAGGGGTTAGCTCCTACAATGAGCAGTTCTTC. Translating gives CASSSGVSSYNEQFF.

This clonotype came up many times. Here the CDR3 reads CASSRPPSTATQYF. CDR3 in DNA: TGTGCCAGCAGCCGACCGCCCAGCACTGCTACGCAGTATTTT. This chain joins TRBV7-2 and TRBJ2-3; D not resolved. Germline assignment: CDR1 SGHTA and CDR2 FQGNSA. The length of the CDR3 is 14 residues. V lost 5 bases and J lost 8, with 17 bases in between.

J is TRBJ2-3 and V is TRBV25-1; either TRBD1 or TRBD2 may supply D (5 bases each). Germline-derived CDR1 and CDR2 are MGHDK and SYGVNS. Trimming took off 0 bases at V and 1 base at J, with 11 bases between the two ends. This CDR3 region has 16 residues. The CDR3 DNA reads TGTGCCAGCAGTGAATATAGGGGCGGGCGCACAGATACGCAGTATTTT. It yields the protein CASSEYRGGRTDTQYF. Full variable domain (missing parts from reference TRBV25-1 and TRBJ2-3): EADIYQTPRYLVIGTGKKITLECSQTMGHDKMYWYQQDPGMELHLIHYSYGVNSTEKGDLSSESTVSRIRTEHFPLTLESARPSHTSQYLCASSEYRGGRTDTQYFGPGTRLTVL.

The chain couples TRBV15 to TRBJ1-2; TRBD1 might be the D (6 bases). This CDR3 spans 13 amino acids. Germline-derived CDR1 and CDR2 are LNHNV and YYDKDF (reference sequence). V was clipped by 2 bases and J by 10 bases, with 14 bases between them. CDR3 amino acids: CATSRKLQGLYTF. The CDR3 coding sequence is TGTGCCACCAGCAGAAAGTTACAGGGTCTCTACACCTTC.

This clonotype was seen ten or more times. The chain is built from TRBV10-2 and TRBJ2-1, with 7 bases fitting TRBD2. The V gene end was trimmed by 2 bases and the J gene end by 4 bases; junction bases not matched to a gene: 14. CDR3 length: 18 amino acids. In germline, CDR1 is WSHSY, CDR2 SAAADI. CDR3: CASSEQYGGRSTYNEQFF. The CDR3 region has the DNA TGCGCCAGCAGTGAGCAGTACGGCGGGAGATCAACTTACAATGAGCAGTTCTTC.

This clonotype showed up just a few times. The chain couples TRBV5-1 to TRBJ2-1; TRBD2 matches at 11 bases. V shed 4 bases, J shed 7 bases, and the junction held 7 bases outside the gene matches. This CDR3 has 15 residues. Germline CDR1 and CDR2: SGHRS and YFSETQ. As DNA, the CDR3 is TGCGCCAGCAGCCCGGGACTAGCGGAGATAAATGAGCAGTTCTTC. Its protein product is CASSPGLAEINEQFF. Using reference TRBV5-1 and TRBJ2-1 for the parts outside the CDR3, the full variable domain is KAGVTQTPRYLIKTRGQQVTLSCSPISGHRSVSWYQQTPGQGLQFLFEYFSETQRNKGNFPGRFSGRQFSNSRSEMNVSTLELGDSALYLCASSPGLAEINEQFFGPGTRLTVL.

This clonotype was counted between two and nine times. The V and J genes are TRBV6-1 and TRBJ1-4; 7 bases fit TRBD1. V gave up 6 bases and J gave up 7 bases; unmatched junction bases: 8. The germline gives CDR1 MNHNS, CDR2 SASEGT. The CDR3 is made up of 14 amino acids. The CDR3 DNA reads as TGTGCCAGCAGGCCGGGACAGCTAATTGAAAAACTGTTTTTT. Translation gives CASRPGQLIEKLFF.

This clonotype was seen only a few times. This chain connects TRBV5-6 to TRBJ2-4; no definite D call. Germline loops: CDR1 SGHDT, CDR2 YYEEEE. V was shortened by 0 bases and J by 6 bases, with 7 bases between the two germline ends. CDR3 size: 13 residues. The DNA for the CDR3 is TGTGCCAGCAGCTTGGGCTACGCAAACATTCAGTACTTC. Its protein product is CASSLGYANIQYF.

This clonotype was seen at least ten times. V gene TRBV11-3 combines with J gene TRBJ2-2; the D is unclear. CDR3 length: 14 amino acids. The V gene's germline CDR1 is SGHNT and CDR2 YENEEA. Between the trimmed V and J ends, which lost 5 bases and 0 bases, there was a span of 7 bases. The CDR3 here is CASSRQTNTGELFF. The CDR3 DNA follows: TGTGCCAGCAGCCGGCAGACGAACACCGGGGAGCTGTTTTTT.

In its sample, this clonotype was seen a few times. The rearrangement joins TRBV7-2 to TRBJ1-4, with D maybe TRBD1 (5 bases). The V gene's germline CDR1 is SGHTA and CDR2 FQGNSA. Between the trimmed V and J ends, which lost 3 bases and 8 bases, there was a span of 13 bases. The CDR3 is made up of 14 amino acids. CDR3 amino acids: CASSFRQGWEKLFF. CDR3 coding DNA: TGTGCCAGCAGCTTTAGGCAGGGTTGGGAAAAACTGTTTTTT.

The V gene is TRBV7-9, the J gene TRBJ2-3; 9 bases agree with TRBD1. This CDR3 contains 17 residues. Trimming cost V 0 bases and J 6 bases; bases outside gene matches: 10. Germline V CDR1 and CDR2: SEHNR, FQNEAQ (reference sequence). CDR3 in amino acids: CASSLAYRGLRMDTQYF. CDR3 in DNA: TGTGCCAGCAGCTTAGCCTACAGGGGGCTTAGGATGGATACGCAGTATTTT. The full variable domain, rest sourced from reference TRBV7-9 and TRBJ2-3, is DTGVSQNPRHKITKRGQNVTFRCDPISEHNRLYWYRQTLGQGPEFLTYFQNEAQLEKSRLLSDRFSAERPKGSFSTLEIQRTEQGDSAMYLCASSLAYRGLRMDTQYFGPGTRLTVL.

This chain's CDR3 is CASSEYPLPGSYEQYF. The CDR3 DNA follows: TGTGCCAGCAGTGAATATCCACTCCCAGGATCCTACGAGCAGTACTTC. J is TRBJ2-7 and V is TRBV6-1; D is undetermined. The length of the CDR3 is 16 residues. Germline CDR1 and CDR2: MNHNS and SASEGT. Trimming took off 2 bases at V and 1 base at J, with 15 bases between the two ends.

This clonotype was counted between two and nine times. The rearrangement joins TRBV7-9 to TRBJ1-2, with D perhaps TRBD1 (6 bases). CDR3 size: 12 residues. Germline V lookup: CDR1 SEHNR, CDR2 FQNEAQ (reference sequence). V gave up 2 bases and J gave up 8 bases, with 9 bases separating them. CDR3 nucleotide sequence: TGTGCCAGCAGCTTACAGGGGATGGGCTACACCTTC. This codes for CASSLQGMGYTF.

This clonotype came up a few times. This rearrangement joins TRBV4-2 to TRBJ2-7; D is unclear. The V end was cut by 0 bases, the J end by 2 bases, with 8 bases between. The CDR3 runs to 14 residues. Looked up from germline, CDR1 is LGHNA and CDR2 is YNFKEQ. CDR3 sequence (DNA): TGTGCCAGCAGCCAAGATCACGGGCCCTACGAGCAGTACTTC. This encodes CASSQDHGPYEQYF.

This clonotype was observed at least ten times. CDR3 bases: TGTGCCATCAGTGAGGGGGCGAAGTTTGGGACGCAGTATTTT. Translating it yields CAISEGAKFGTQYF. V and J are TRBV10-3 and TRBJ2-3; D perhaps matches TRBD1 (5 bases). Germline V lookup: CDR1 ENHRY, CDR2 SYGVKD. V was shortened by 2 bases and J by 9 bases, with 15 bases between the two germline ends. The CDR3 consists of 14 residues.

This clonotype was counted a few times. V usage is TRBV11-3 and J usage is TRBJ1-6, with D perhaps matching TRBD1 (5 bases). CDR1 SGHNT and CDR2 YENEEA come from the germline V gene. The CDR3 sequence is 13 residues long. V was shortened by 5 bases and J by 8 bases, with 10 bases between the two germline ends. For the CDR3, the DNA is TGTGCCAGCAGCCAGGGCATGGATTCACCCCTCCACTTT. It encodes CASSQGMDSPLHF.

The V call is TRBV4-1, the J call TRBJ2-7; 11 bases agree with TRBD2. V dropped 2 bases and J dropped 0; count of bases not matched to a gene: 6. The CDR3 has 17 residues. Germline V gene sequence: CDR1 MGHRA, CDR2 YSYEKL. The CDR3 reads CASSQRSSGRHSYEQYF. For the CDR3, the DNA is TGCGCCAGCAGCCAACGGTCTAGCGGGAGGCACTCCTACGAGCAGTACTTC.

At least ten counts were recorded for this clonotype. The chain carries TRBV20-1 and TRBJ2-1; perhaps TRBD2 as D (6 bases). Between the trimmed V and J ends, which lost 1 base and 10 bases, there was a span of 20 bases. CDR1 and CDR2 from the germline V gene are DFQATT and SNEGSKA (reference sequence). The CDR3 loop spans 15 amino acids. CDR3 nucleotides: TGCAGTGCTAGAGCAACTGAGGGTAGCGGTCGAGAGCAGTTCTTC. Amino acids: CSARATEGSGREQFF.

This clonotype has a count of ten or more. The chain employs TRBV28 and TRBJ1-2, with 8 bases identical to TRBD1. The junction had 12 bases not matched to a gene; V was cut back by 5 bases and J by 4 bases. This CDR3 comprises 16 residues. CDR1 and CDR2 (germline): MDHEN, SYDVKM. CDR3 region: CASSTSGQGRSYGYTF. DNA for the CDR3: TGTGCCAGCAGTACTAGCGGACAGGGTCGGAGCTATGGCTACACCTTC.

The J gene is TRBJ2-4, the V gene TRBV4-3; 12 nucleotides agree with TRBD2. Germline assignment: CDR1 LGHNA and CDR2 YSLEER. There are 17 residues in the CDR3. The J segment lost 6 bases and the V segment lost 3 bases, leaving 9 bases of the junction unmatched. In DNA, the CDR3 is TGCGCCAGCAGCCACATACCCCTAGCGGGAGGGGCAAACATTCAGTACTTC. This gives the protein CASSHIPLAGGANIQYF.